A single sample gave rise to the 23 T cell receptor beta chains below, sequenced in a study of shared clonotypes between healthy human individuals (dated by TCRdb to 2020 to 2022). Preparation of the library involved the immunoSEQ multiplex PCR assay. The clones in this table, taken by TCRdb from immuneACCESS, are in-frame only. Not every clone is retained; where verified, under half of the shortfall comes from an unresolved V gene, and the cause of the rest is unknown. The sample contains about 490,000 clones, over 65% of them found a single time. Of the sample, about an eighth falls within the top ten clones. Specimen: PBMCs. The receptors stem from a woman in her forties in good health. Some clones in this sample may be carry-over from other donors' samples.

About this clone itself: Different DNA sequences within this sample yield the same CDR3. This chain connects TRBV5-1 to TRBJ2-7, with 11 nucleotides matching TRBD1. Trimming took 4 bases from V and 3 from J; bases not matched to a gene: 3. Per germline, CDR1 SGHRS and CDR2 YFSETQ. The CDR3 is 14 amino acids. Written as DNA, the CDR3 is TGCGCCAGCAGCCCCGGGACAGGGGGCTACGAGCAGTACTTC. This sequence encodes CASSPGTGGYEQYF.

Comments on this clone: A single base separates this from a much larger clone, so it may be a read error. The same CDR3 arises from other DNA sequences in this sample as well. The chain carries TRBV4-3 and TRBJ1-1; D gene unclear. The germline V gene encodes CDR1 LGHNA and CDR2 YSLEER. V lost 0 bases and J 4 bases, leaving 6 bases between the germline ends. CDR3 size: 13 residues. The CDR3 reads CASSQDLSTEAFF. The DNA for the CDR3 is TGCGCCAGCAGCCAAGATCTCAGCACTGAAGCTTTCTTT.

The gene calls are TRBV28 and TRBJ1-2; D is undetermined. This CDR3 is built from 12 residues. Per germline, CDR1 MDHEN and CDR2 SYDVKM. Between the trimmed V and J ends, which lost 6 bases and 5 bases, there was a span of 10 bases. Here the CDR3 reads CASSRRAYGYTF. CDR3 sequence (DNA): TGTGCCAGCAGCCGACGGGCGTATGGCTACACCTTC.

This clone appeared a single time. CDR3 DNA sequence: TGTGCCAGCAGCTCATCTAGCGTAATGAGCACCGGGGAGCTGTTTTTT. Translating it yields CASSSSSVMSTGELFF. V usage is TRBV7-6 and J usage is TRBJ2-2; TRBD2 might be the D (6 bases). This CDR3 is built from 16 residues. Germline assignment: CDR1 SGHVS and CDR2 FNYEAQ. Trimming removed 4 bases at V and 4 bases at J, with 16 bases between. The complete variable domain, with remaining parts taken from reference TRBV7-6 and TRBJ2-2, reads GAGVSQSPRYKVTKRGQDVALRCDPISGHVSLYWYRQALGQGPEFLTYFNYEAQQDKSGLPNDRFSAERPEGSISTLTIQRTEQRDSAMYRCASSSSSVMSTGELFFGEGSRLTVL.

DNA for the CDR3: TGTGCCAGCAGCCTTACTAGCGGGACGGGCGGGGAGCTGTTTTTT. Encoded protein: CASSLTSGTGGELFF. The rearrangement links TRBV7-8 to TRBJ2-2; 10 nucleotides align to TRBD2. The V segment lost 5 bases and the J segment 7 bases; nucleotides outside the gene matches: 7. Germline V gene data show CDR1 as SGHVS and CDR2 as FQNEAQ. The CDR3 is made up of 15 amino acids.

The J gene is TRBJ2-7, the V gene TRBV6-1, with unresolved D. The germline CDR1 and CDR2 sequences are MNHNS and SASEGT. The length of the CDR3 is 14 residues. Trimming pared 0 bases from V and 2 bases from J, leaving 8 bases between. DNA of the CDR3: TGTGCCAGCAGTGAAGCGGCCCTTCCCTACGAGCAGTACTTC. Translating gives CASSEAALPYEQYF.

The chain joins TRBV2 to TRBJ1-2; no clear D gene. Trimming cost V 2 bases and J 6 bases, with 10 bases left between them. The CDR3 runs to 13 residues. The germline V gene encodes CDR1 SNHLY and CDR2 FYNNEI. CDR3 DNA: TGTGCCAGCAGTGAAATGGAAGGGAATGGCTACACCTTC. Its protein product is CASSEMEGNGYTF.

This clone was detected a few times. The CDR3 DNA reads TGTGCCAGCAGAATAGCTACTAATGAAAAACTGTTTTTT. It codes for CASRIATNEKLFF. This chain uses TRBV6-1 with TRBJ1-4; unclear D gene. Deletions cut 6 bases from V and 2 bases from J, with 7 bases between. The CDR3 sequence is 13 residues long. Per the germline V gene, CDR1 is MNHNS and CDR2 is SASEGT.

On this clone: Possible read error: a much larger clone is one base away. The chain couples TRBV7-9 to TRBJ2-2; the D is unclear. The CDR3 length is 11 residues. CDR1 is SEHNR, CDR2 FQNEAQ, per germline (reference sequence). Trimming left V 5 bases short and J 3 bases short, with 1 base between. The CDR3 loop reads CASSHTGELFF. The CDR3 coding sequence is TGTGCCAGCAGCCACACCGGGGAGCTGTTTTTT.

The genes are TRBV9 and TRBJ2-1; D perhaps matches TRBD1 (6 bases). The CDR3 runs to 12 residues. The ends were cut back, 4 bases at V and 4 bases at J, with 6 bases in the middle. The germline CDR1 and CDR2 sequences are SGDLS and YYNGEE. The CDR3 bases are TGTGCCAGCAGCACAGGGTACAATGAGCAGTTCTTC. Amino acid sequence: CASSTGYNEQFF.

This clone was found a few times. At one of its ends the junction is not consistent with the germline gene, which may arise from a read error. The chain employs TRBV7-6 and TRBJ1-1; D remains ambiguous. Germline lookup yields CDR1 SGHVS and CDR2 FNYEAQ. This CDR3 is 13 amino acids long. Here the CDR3 reads CASSLAMNTEAFF. The CDR3 DNA reads TGTGCCAGCAGCCTAGCGATGAACACTGAAGCTTTCTTT.

V usage is TRBV5-1 and J usage is TRBJ1-2; D uncertain. From germline, CDR1 is SGHRS and CDR2 YFSETQ. With 0 bases removed from V and 2 bases from J, the gap between germline ends came to 8 bases. The length of the CDR3 is 14 residues. CDR3 residues: CASSLVSENYGYTF. The CDR3 DNA is TGCGCCAGCAGCTTGGTGTCAGAAAACTATGGCTACACCTTC.

The genes are TRBV5-5 and TRBJ1-4; D is ambiguous. Between the trimmed V and J ends, which lost 1 base and 4 bases, there was a span of 11 bases. Germline CDR1 SGHKS, CDR2 YYEKEE (reference sequence). CDR3 length: 15 residues. The CDR3 spells CASSLWGWGNEKLFF. The CDR3 DNA is TGTGCCAGCAGCTTGTGGGGATGGGGTAATGAAAAACTGTTTTTT. The whole variable domain, remainder taken from reference TRBV5-5 and TRBJ1-4, is DAGVTQSPTHLIKTRGQQVTLRCSPISGHKSVSWYQQVLGQGPQFIFQYYEKEERGRGNFPDRFSARQFPNYSSELNVNALLLGDSALYLCASSLWGWGNEKLFFGSGTQLSVL.

The chain has TRBV28 and TRBJ2-2; D not resolved. The CDR3 extends over 15 amino acids. From germline, CDR1 is MDHEN and CDR2 SYDVKM. The V gene lost 6 bases and the J gene lost 3 bases, with 14 bases spanning the gap. The CDR3 sequence: CASSASLGDTGELFF. DNA for the CDR3: TGTGCCAGCAGCGCCTCGCTGGGCGACACCGGGGAGCTGTTTTTT. The full variable domain, in which reference TRBV28 and TRBJ2-2 provide the parts outside the CDR3, is DVKVTQSSRYLVKRTGEKVFLECVQDMDHENMFWYRQDPGLGLRLIYFSYDVKMKEKGDIPEGYSVSREKKERFSLILESASTNQTSMYLCASSASLGDTGELFFGEGSRLTVL.

This clone was observed a handful of times. This rearrangement joins TRBV7-8 to TRBJ2-7; D not resolved. With 5 bases removed from V and 0 bases from J, the gap between germline ends came to 11 bases. Per germline, CDR1 SGHVS and CDR2 FQNEAQ. The CDR3 runs 14 residues. The CDR3 DNA sequence: TGTGCCAGCAGCCGACAAGTCTTCTCCTACGAGCAGTACTTC. This encodes CASSRQVFSYEQYF.

The chain combines TRBV7-3 with TRBJ2-7; D call uncertain. The germline CDR1 and CDR2 sequences are SGHTA and FQGTGA. Trimming left V 4 bases short and J 7 bases short, with 14 bases between. CDR3 length: 13 amino acids. Written as DNA, the CDR3 is TGTGCCAGCAGCTCGTCGAGTTCGTCAGAGCAGTACTTC. Translating it yields CASSSSSSSEQYF.

Remarks on this clone: Different DNA sequences within this sample yield the same CDR3. The genes are TRBV5-1 and TRBJ2-1; TRBD2 matches at 14 bases. After removal of 4 bases from V and 6 bases from J, the junction contained 3 bases not matched to a gene. The CDR3 has 15 residues. CDR1 SGHRS and CDR2 YFSETQ come from the germline V gene. The CDR3: CASSLGLAGVNEQFF. In nucleotides, the CDR3 is TGCGCCAGCAGCCTGGGACTAGCGGGAGTCAATGAGCAGTTCTTC.

Turning to this clone: This is likely an artifact of a read error, given a far larger clone one base away. The rearrangement uses TRBV7-2 and TRBJ1-5, with no clear D. CDR3 size: 13 residues. The V gene lost 4 bases and the J gene lost 2 bases, with 6 bases spanning the gap. Germline CDR1 is SGHTA and CDR2 is FQGNSA. CDR3 region: CASSSDRNQPQHF. In DNA form, the CDR3 reads TGTGCCAGCAGCTCGGACCGCAATCAGCCCCAGCATTTT.

The chain has TRBV6-1 and TRBJ2-7, with 7 bases fitting TRBD2. The CDR3 is made up of 15 amino acids. The ends lost 2 bases at V and 4 bases at J; junction bases unmatched: 8. Germline assignment: CDR1 MNHNS and CDR2 SASEGT. The CDR3 is CASSERAREGYEQYF. CDR3 sequence (DNA): TGTGCCAGCAGTGAACGAGCTAGGGAGGGATACGAGCAGTACTTC.

A single count supports this clone. A single base separates this from a much larger clone, so it may be a read error. Other DNA sequences in this sample translate to the same CDR3. The rearrangement links TRBV9 to TRBJ2-3; D not resolved. The CDR3 has 13 amino acids. The germline CDR1 and CDR2 sequences are SGDLS and YYNGEE. V shed 0 bases and J shed 6 bases, with 8 bases lying between them. CDR3 residues: CASSVGGADTQYF. The CDR3 DNA reads TGTGCCAGCAGCGTAGGCGGCGCGGATACGCAGTATTTT.

The chain carries TRBV7-9 and TRBJ2-7, with D maybe TRBD2 (5 bases). Germline loops: CDR1 SEHNR, CDR2 FQNEAQ (reference sequence). The CDR3 is 15 amino acids. V dropped 5 bases and J dropped 4 bases, with 18 bases sitting between them. The CDR3 coding sequence is TGTGCCAGCAGCCCCCGCGGGTCGCGGGCTTACGAGCAGTACTTC. This gives the protein CASSPRGSRAYEQYF. Filled out from reference TRBV7-9 and TRBJ2-7, the complete variable domain reads DTGVSQNPRHKITKRGQNVTFRCDPISEHNRLYWYRQTLGQGPEFLTYFQNEAQLEKSRLLSDRFSAERPKGSFSTLEIQRTEQGDSAMYLCASSPRGSRAYEQYFGPGTRLTVT.

CDR3 sequence (DNA): TGTGCCAGCAGCTCGTACGGGGCCTGGGCGGATACGCAGTATTTT. Translated, it gives CASSSYGAWADTQYF. The chain links TRBV5-4 to TRBJ2-3; perhaps D is TRBD1 or TRBD2 (5 bases each). Germline V lookup: CDR1 SGHNT, CDR2 YYREEE (reference sequence). Trimming stripped 3 bases from V and 6 bases from J, with 17 bases between. The CDR3 totals 15 residues.

As for this clone: Germline is not matched at one junction end, which may reflect a read error. The gene calls are TRBV7-7 and TRBJ2-1; D remains ambiguous. The germline CDR1 and CDR2 sequences are SSHAT and FNYEAQ (reference sequence). The CDR3 consists of 13 residues. In nucleotides, the CDR3 is TGTGCTAGCAGCTCCTCTCCCAAAAATGAGCAGTTCTTC. It encodes CASSSSPKNEQFF.